Listed below are T cell receptor beta chains from one sample, sequenced in a study of blood T cell repertoires in COVID-19. Here immunoSEQ multiplex PCR was the method, and the copy in TCRdb shows in-frame clones only, minus some. This table holds tens of thousands of clones, 85% to 90% found once. The specimen was peripheral blood. These receptors originate from a woman aged 80 or older with acute or convalescent COVID-19. Each CDR3 is given with its conserved first and last residue. Each record gives: J gene, clone size, D gene, V gene, CDR3 protein. A D gene is named only where the DNA matches it firmly. The size of a clone is reported for some rows only, either as once, few or many, or as a class for expanded clones.

J gene: TRBJ2-1
clone size: once
D gene: TRBD2
V gene: TRBV7-2
CDR3 protein: CASSTYGGANEQFF

J gene: TRBJ2-5
clone size: .
D gene: .
V gene: TRBV7-2
CDR3 protein: CASSLRGGAVETQYF

J gene: TRBJ1-4
clone size: .
D gene: .
V gene: TRBV27
CDR3 protein: CASRVWGDAPLGNEKLFF

J gene: TRBJ1-2
clone size: .
D gene: .
V gene: TRBV30
CDR3 protein: CAWSFGGSVGYTF

J gene: TRBJ2-7
clone size: .
D gene: .
V gene: TRBV19
CDR3 protein: CASSISIRGTYEQYF

J gene: TRBJ2-7
clone size: .
D gene: .
V gene: TRBV6-5
CDR3 protein: CASRGDWGGEQYF

J gene: TRBJ2-7
clone size: .
D gene: .
V gene: TRBV6-5
CDR3 protein: CASSSTTGQYF

J gene: TRBJ1-3
clone size: .
D gene: TRBD1
V gene: TRBV5-6
CDR3 protein: CASSVDRSISGNTIYF

J gene: TRBJ2-7
clone size: .
D gene: .
V gene: TRBV9
CDR3 protein: CASSARDTFYEQYF

J gene: TRBJ2-2
clone size: .
D gene: .
V gene: TRBV5-8
CDR3 protein: CASSLAQAGNTGELFF

J gene: TRBJ1-2
clone size: once
D gene: .
V gene: TRBV25-1
CDR3 protein: CASSGSLGVYTF

J gene: TRBJ1-5
clone size: .
D gene: .
V gene: TRBV18
CDR3 protein: CASSQGLDQPQHF

J gene: TRBJ1-5
clone size: .
D gene: TRBD1
V gene: TRBV6-6
CDR3 protein: CASSYSRQGRNQPQHF

J gene: TRBJ1-6
clone size: .
D gene: TRBD1
V gene: TRBV14
CDR3 protein: CASSTRTGVGSYNSPLHF

J gene: TRBJ2-2
clone size: .
D gene: TRBD1
V gene: TRBV5-1
CDR3 protein: CASSRGHGTDTGELFF

J gene: TRBJ2-5
clone size: .
D gene: .
V gene: TRBV2
CDR3 protein: CASREGIQETQYF

J gene: TRBJ2-3
clone size: .
D gene: .
V gene: TRBV6-5
CDR3 protein: CASSPSTDTQYF

J gene: TRBJ2-7
clone size: .
D gene: TRBD1
V gene: TRBV5-4
CDR3 protein: CASSSRTGPYEQYF

J gene: TRBJ1-5
clone size: .
D gene: TRBD1
V gene: TRBV19
CDR3 protein: CASGQEGQPQHF

J gene: TRBJ2-3
clone size: .
D gene: .
V gene: TRBV6-5
CDR3 protein: CASRGDSTQYF

J gene: TRBJ1-2
clone size: .
D gene: .
V gene: TRBV25-1
CDR3 protein: CASSFGRGYGYTF

J gene: TRBJ1-5
clone size: .
D gene: TRBD1
V gene: TRBV6-5
CDR3 protein: CASRPTGGNQPQHF

J gene: TRBJ2-1
clone size: .
D gene: TRBD2
V gene: TRBV2
CDR3 protein: CASSEARAGTSGTSEQFF

J gene: TRBJ2-1
clone size: .
D gene: .
V gene: TRBV27
CDR3 protein: CASGRSLGGYNEQFF

J gene: TRBJ1-1
clone size: .
D gene: .
V gene: TRBV3-1/TRBV3-2
CDR3 protein: CASSQPIGGGRVAFF

J gene: TRBJ2-3
clone size: once
D gene: .
V gene: TRBV9
CDR3 protein: CASSVGGGLTDTQYF

J gene: TRBJ2-7
clone size: few
D gene: TRBD2
V gene: TRBV9
CDR3 protein: CASSVGTSGSYEQYF